This record concerns one TCR beta chain sequence. V shed 5 bases, J shed 7 bases, and the junction held 5 bases outside the gene matches. Germline CDR1 LNHDA, CDR2 SQIVND (reference sequence). There are 14 residues in the CDR3. This table comes from immunoSEQ multiplex PCR, and its TCRdb copy is limited to in-frame clones, with some not included. The sample lists under 250,000 clones, 80% seen once, with 5.5% in the top ten. The data are from a study of blood T cell repertoires in COVID-19. V usage is TRBV19 and J usage is TRBJ1-6, with 7 bases matching TRBD1. This clonotype was sampled from a woman in her seventies with acute or convalescent COVID-19. Input material: peripheral blood. The CDR3 here is CASSHRDRNSPLHF. CDR3 in DNA: TGTGCCAGTAGTCACCGGGACAGAAATTCACCCCTCCACTTT.